The T cell receptor beta chain under discussion was sequenced for a study of cytomegalovirus exposure and HLA in healthy donors. Note on this clone: Its target is unknown.

The PCR was carried out with 60 Vbeta primers and 13 Jbeta primers. This table comes from immunoSEQ multiplex PCR, and its TCRdb copy is limited to in-frame clones, with some not included. This table has about 130,000 clones, 74% appearing once. Study findings and constraints: A later analysis reportedly identified an Asian-associated ancestry cluster as carrying fewer N-insertions than the approximately 670-donor mean.

Germline CDR1 reads SNHLY; CDR2 reads FYNNEI. The germline V and J ends were trimmed by 6 bases and 7 bases, with 18 bases remaining between them. The length of the CDR3 is 14 residues. The receptor comes from a woman in her forties or fifties in good health and CMV-seropositive. The chain uses TRBV2 and TRBJ1-1, with TRBD1 as a possible D gene (6 bases). Input material: PBMCs. The chain's CDR3 is CASRGHRAQGEAFF. The CDR3 DNA reads TGTGCCAGCAGGGGACACAGGGCGCAGGGTGAAGCTTTCTTT.